What follows are 23 T cell receptor beta chains derived from one specimen sequenced in a study of cytomegalovirus exposure and HLA in healthy donors. Method: immunoSEQ multiplex PCR; TCRdb's copy keeps in-frame clones and lacks some. The sample shows 66,000 or so clones, approximately 96% of them seen only once. Sequences were obtained from PBMCs. All receptors come from a young woman in good health and CMV-seropositive.

This chain links TRBV29-1 with TRBJ2-1, with 9 bases lining up with TRBD2. V lost 2 bases to trimming and J lost 6 bases; unmatched junction nucleotides: 14. The CDR3 totals 17 residues. In germline, CDR1 is SQVTM, CDR2 ANQGSEA. The CDR3 spells CSVETPSGVYGFNEQFF. CDR3 coding DNA: TGCAGCGTTGAAACGCCTAGCGGGGTCTATGGGTTCAATGAGCAGTTCTTC.

This clone was recorded once. The V and J genes are TRBV7-6 and TRBJ1-1; 9 bases are shared with TRBD1. Looked up from germline, CDR1 is SGHVS and CDR2 is FNYEAQ. V dropped 3 bases and J dropped 5; count of bases not matched to a gene: 10. The CDR3 contains 16 residues. The CDR3 nucleotides are TGTGCCAGCAGCTTCGTATCGGACAGGGGACGAACTGAAGCTTTCTTT. Its protein product is CASSFVSDRGRTEAFF.

The rearrangement links TRBV5-6 to TRBJ2-5; 7 bases are a match to TRBD2. The CDR3 spans 13 residues. Per germline, CDR1 SGHDT and CDR2 YYEEEE. J gave up 2 bases and V 4 bases, and 2 bases lay outside the gene matches. The CDR3 DNA reads as TGTGCCAGCAGCAGCGGGATACAAGAGACCCAGTACTTC. It translates to CASSSGIQETQYF.

This clone was counted between two and nine times. This chain connects TRBV30 to TRBJ2-7; D may be TRBD1 (5 bases). The V end lost 5 bases, the J end lost 2 bases, and 10 bases lay between the germline ends. The CDR3 contains 12 residues. In germline, CDR1 is GTSNPN, CDR2 SVGIG (reference sequence). CDR3 DNA: TGTGCCTGGGGTGGCAGGGCCTACGAGCAGTACTTC. Translated, it gives CAWGGRAYEQYF.

The chain recombines TRBV6-5 with TRBJ1-1; possibly TRBD1 for D (6 bases). Germline assignment: CDR1 MNHEY and CDR2 SVGAGI. CDR3 length: 14 residues. Trimming pared 6 bases from V and 1 base from J, leaving 12 bases between. The DNA for the CDR3 is TGTGCCAGCAGCCCCACAGGGCAGAACACTGAAGCTTTCTTT. Its protein is CASSPTGQNTEAFF.

The V and J genes are TRBV6-5 and TRBJ2-7, with 8 bases fitting TRBD2. The CDR3 is made up of 14 amino acids. J gave up 3 bases and V 6 bases, and 7 bases lay outside the gene matches. Germline assignment: CDR1 MNHEY and CDR2 SVGAGI. The CDR3 DNA reads TGTGCCAGCAGCCGGGAGGGCCCTTTCTACGAGCAGTACTTC. As protein: CASSREGPFYEQYF.

The chain is built from TRBV5-1 and TRBJ2-1; 12 nucleotides match TRBD2. Germline-derived CDR1 and CDR2 are SGHRS and YFSETQ. With 3 bases clipped from V and 4 bases from J, the junction kept 2 bases outside the gene matches. This CDR3 has 15 amino acids. The CDR3 DNA sequence: TGCGCCAGCAGCTCGGGACTAGCGGGTTACAATGAGCAGTTCTTC. Translation gives CASSSGLAGYNEQFF.

The rearrangement uses TRBV5-1 and TRBJ2-7; the match to TRBD1 covers 7 bases. This CDR3 is 14 amino acids long. The V gene's germline CDR1 is SGHRS and CDR2 YFSETQ. Germline trimming cut 0 bases from V and 5 bases from J; bases unmatched to any gene: 5. The DNA of the CDR3 is TGCGCCAGCAGCTTGGACAGGGGTGGCCACGAGCAGTACTTC. It translates to CASSLDRGGHEQYF.

This chain links TRBV5-6 with TRBJ2-5; 7 bases are shared with TRBD1. With 2 bases clipped from V and 2 bases from J, the junction kept 3 bases outside the gene matches. This CDR3 is 14 amino acids long. The germline gives CDR1 SGHDT, CDR2 YYEEEE. The CDR3 nucleotides read TGTGCCAGCAGCTTCTGGGACAGACAAGAGACCCAGTACTTC. It is translated as CASSFWDRQETQYF.

The V and J genes are TRBV6-1 and TRBJ2-3; D ambiguous. Germline V gene sequence: CDR1 MNHNS, CDR2 SASEGT. The CDR3 spans 13 residues. The V and J ends lost 5 bases and 6 bases respectively, with 12 bases between them. This CDR3 reads CASSPAHGDTQYF. The CDR3 nucleotides read TGTGCCAGCAGTCCCGCCCACGGGGATACGCAGTATTTT.

J is TRBJ1-5 and V is TRBV6-1; 9 bases map to TRBD1. Germline V lookup: CDR1 MNHNS, CDR2 SASEGT. The V gene end was trimmed by 3 bases and the J gene end by 5 bases; junction bases not matched to a gene: 5. The CDR3 runs 15 residues. The CDR3 DNA is TGTGCCAGCAGTGAGGACAGGGGCCTTGATCAGCCCCAGCATTTT. Encoded protein: CASSEDRGLDQPQHF.

This clone was counted a single time. V is TRBV6-4 and J is TRBJ2-3; maybe TRBD2 (5 bases). V shed 2 bases and J shed 4 bases, with 10 bases lying between them. The CDR3 has 14 residues. CDR1 and CDR2 from the germline V gene are MRHNA and SNTAGT. The CDR3 region has the DNA TGTGCCAGCAGTGACGGGCTAGCTCCAGATACGCAGTATTTT. It translates to CASSDGLAPDTQYF.

This chain joins TRBV4-2 and TRBJ2-3, with 11 bases that match TRBD2. Trimming cost V 7 bases and J 1 base; bases outside gene matches: 1. Germline values: CDR1 LGHNA, CDR2 YNFKEQ. CDR3 length: 14 amino acids. The CDR3 sequence: CASTLAGGTDTQYF. The CDR3 bases are TGTGCCAGCACACTAGCGGGAGGCACAGATACGCAGTATTTT.

This chain connects TRBV11-2 to TRBJ2-7; 13 positions match TRBD2. The CDR3 length is 17 residues. J gave up 4 bases and V 5 bases, and 11 bases lay outside the gene matches. Per the germline V gene, CDR1 is SGHAT and CDR2 is FQNNGV. Written as DNA, the CDR3 is TGTGCCAGCAGCGCAAGACGGACTAGCGGGAGATTGTACGAGCAGTACTTC. Its translation: CASSARRTSGRLYEQYF. The variable domain in full, with the rest retrieved from reference TRBV11-2 and TRBJ2-7, is EAGVAQSPRYKIIEKRQSVAFWCNPISGHATLYWYQQILGQGPKLLIQFQNNGVVDDSQLPKDRFSAERLKGVDSTLKIQPAKLEDSAVYLCASSARRTSGRLYEQYFGPGTRLTVT.

As to this clone: At one of its ends the junction is not consistent with the germline gene, which may arise from a read error. V is TRBV7-7 and J is TRBJ2-7, with D possibly matching TRBD1 (6 bases). Germline CDR1 SSHAT, CDR2 FNYEAQ (reference sequence). CDR3 length: 13 amino acids. CDR3 region: CASSRGQYEEQYF. The CDR3 DNA is TGTGCTAGCAGCCGCGGACAGTATGAGGAGCAGTACTTC.

The chain employs TRBV6-1 and TRBJ2-1; 15 bases are a match to TRBD2. The CDR3 is made up of 15 amino acids. V was pared by 7 bases and J by 8 bases, with 6 bases of the junction left unmatched. Germline V gene data show CDR1 as MNHNS and CDR2 as SASEGT. This chain's CDR3 is CASKGLAGGWDEQFF. For the CDR3, the DNA is TGTGCCAGCAAGGGACTAGCGGGAGGTTGGGATGAGCAGTTCTTC.

J is TRBJ1-4 and V is TRBV5-6; the match to TRBD1 covers 12 bases. The CDR3 loop spans 17 amino acids. V lost 4 bases to trimming and J lost 7 bases; unmatched junction nucleotides: 11. Germline CDR1 reads SGHDT; CDR2 reads YYEEEE. The CDR3 here is CASSQGTGGARGEKLFF. DNA for the CDR3: TGTGCCAGCAGCCAAGGGACAGGGGGCGCGAGGGGTGAAAAACTGTTTTTT.

The V call is TRBV7-8, the J call TRBJ1-2; D unresolved. Germline V gene sequence: CDR1 SGHVS, CDR2 FQNEAQ. The CDR3 totals 15 residues. Trimming removed 5 bases at V and 6 bases at J, with 19 bases between. The DNA for the CDR3 is TGTGCCAGCAGCCCCACCGGTGGGGAGTGGAATGGCTACACCTTC. It encodes CASSPTGGEWNGYTF.

This sequence joins TRBV18 and TRBJ2-1, with D possibly TRBD2 on 5 matching bases. This CDR3 contains 16 residues. Germline V CDR1 and CDR2: KGHSH, LQKENI. Trimming pared 4 bases from V and 0 bases from J, leaving 13 bases between. In nucleotides, the CDR3 is TGTGCCAGCTCACAGAGGGCCCCCCTCTCCTACAATGAGCAGTTCTTC. Translated, it gives CASSQRAPLSYNEQFF.

The genes are TRBV29-1 and TRBJ2-3; 8 nucleotides align to TRBD1. The V segment lost 6 bases and the J segment 2 bases; nucleotides outside the gene matches: 7. This CDR3 is 14 amino acids long. Germline CDR1 and CDR2: SQVTM and ANQGSEA. The CDR3 nucleotides are TGCAGCGTGCTGACAGGGGAAGACACAGATACGCAGTATTTT. Its protein product is CSVLTGEDTDTQYF.

This clone was found a few times. The CDR3 DNA reads TGTGCCAGCAGTGGGGATGCGGGAGTGGGGCGTGAGCAGTACTTC. Protein: CASSGDAGVGREQYF. This chain joins TRBV6-1 and TRBJ2-7; 7 bases match TRBD2. The CDR3 loop spans 15 amino acids. The ends lost 4 bases at V and 7 bases at J; junction bases unmatched: 13. Germline assignment: CDR1 MNHNS and CDR2 SASEGT.

The genes are TRBV29-1 and TRBJ1-2; 7 bases align to TRBD1. The germline CDR1 and CDR2 sequences are SQVTM and ANQGSEA. The V gene end was trimmed by 6 bases and the J gene end by 3 bases; junction bases not matched to a gene: 10. This CDR3 has 14 residues. The CDR3: CSVDRVGIYYGYTF. The CDR3 coding sequence is TGCAGCGTAGACAGGGTCGGTATTTACTATGGCTACACCTTC.

With respect to this clone: One junction end disagrees with the germline gene, perhaps due to a read error. The J gene is TRBJ2-3, the V gene TRBV13; D remains unclear. The CDR3 totals 16 residues. CDR1 and CDR2 from the germline V gene are PRHDT and FYEKMQ (reference sequence). CDR3 in DNA: TGTGCCAGCAGCCTAGGCGTATCTTCTAGCACAGATACGCAGTATTTT. Its translation: CASSLGVSSSTDTQYF. The whole variable domain, remainder taken from reference TRBV13 and TRBJ2-3, is AAGVIQSPRHLIKEKRETATLKCYPIPRHDTVYWYQQGPGQDPQFLISFYEKMQSDKGSIPDRFSAQQFSDYHSELNMSSLELGDSALYFCASSLGVSSSTDTQYFGPGTRLTVL.